The clone carrying this TCR beta chain has ten or more counts. These data come from a study of early T cells in non-severe SARS-CoV-2 infection. MiXCR, applied by TCRdb to the 5' RACE reads, yields one record per CDR3 protein. The sample lists about 80,000 distinct CDR3 sequences; approximately 12% were seen once. The V gene lost 1 base and the J gene lost 5 bases, with 14 bases spanning the gap. The germline V gene encodes CDR1 SGHVS and CDR2 FNYEAQ. The CDR3 spans 16 residues. The chain has TRBV7-6 and TRBJ2-2; TRBD1 might be the D (6 bases). The clonotype comes from an adult who was a healthcare worker with PCR-confirmed SARS-CoV-2 infection or an uninfected control (not recorded which). Sequences were obtained from whole blood. The CDR3 loop reads CASSLDTGSDTGELFF. The CDR3 DNA reads as TGTGCCAGCAGCTTAGATACAGGGTCGGATACCGGGGAGCTGTTTTTT.